Listed below are T cell receptor beta chains from one sample, sequenced in a study of blood T cell repertoires in COVID-19. Assay used: immunoSEQ multiplex PCR; TCRdb lists only in-frame clones, some missing. The data contain approximately 150,000 clones, 85% of them singletons. What was sequenced was PBMCs or T cells enriched from blood (not recorded which). These receptors came from a woman aged 40 to 50 who had recovered from COVID-19. Both conserved end residues are part of each CDR3. A D gene is named only where the DNA matches it firmly. Size values are once, few and many counts, or a class for expanded clones, and some rows have none.

CDR3nt,CDR3aa,v_gene,abundance,j_gene,d_gene
TGCGCCAGCGGGAGCGGGCCGGGATACGAGCAGTACTTC,CASGSGPGYEQYF,TRBV5-1,.,TRBJ2-7,.
TGTGCCAGCAGCTCCCGGGACAGGGAACATCCTGAGCAGTTCTTC,CASSSRDREHPEQFF,TRBV13,.,TRBJ2-1,TRBD1
TGTGCCAGCAGTGGGACTAGCGGGAGGGGCGATGAGCAGTTCTTC,CASSGTSGRGDEQFF,TRBV2,.,TRBJ2-1,TRBD2
TGCAGCGTTGAAGTTGTGTCGGAGAGCCTCTATGGCTACACCTTC,CSVEVVSESLYGYTF,TRBV29-1,.,TRBJ1-2,.
TGCAGCATAGACGTGGGACAGGGCACAGAGACCCAGTACTTC,CSIDVGQGTETQYF,TRBV29-1,.,TRBJ2-5,TRBD1
TGTGCCAGTAGTGCTAGCGGGTCCTCCTACGAGCAGTACTTC,CASSASGSSYEQYF,TRBV19,.,TRBJ2-7,TRBD2
TGTGCCAGCTCATCAGGGGTTGAAGCTTTCTTT,CASSSGVEAFF,TRBV18,.,TRBJ1-1,.
TGTGCCAGCAGGGGGGACGGGAGTAGGTACAATGAGCAGTTCTTC,CASRGDGSRYNEQFF,TRBV9,.,TRBJ2-1,.
TGTGCCAGCAGCGGGGGAGGCGGCTACACCTTC,CASSGGGGYTF,TRBV27,once,TRBJ1-2,.
TGTGCCAGCAGCTTGGTGACTCTCTCACAAGAGACCCAGTACTTC,CASSLVTLSQETQYF,TRBV5-6,few,TRBJ2-5,.
TGTGCCAGCAGCTTCCAATTTAACACTGAAGCTTTCTTT,CASSFQFNTEAFF,TRBV11-2,.,TRBJ1-1,.
TGTGCCAGCAGTGGAGCGGGGGCCGGATCTTTTGGCTACACCTTC,CASSGAGAGSFGYTF,TRBV9,.,TRBJ1-2,.
TGTGCCAGCAGAGACAGGGGATTGAGCACTGAAGCTTTCTTT,CASRDRGLSTEAFF,TRBV6-5,.,TRBJ1-1,TRBD1
TGTGCCAGCAGCCAAGATCGACACGGCGAGCAGTACTTC,CASSQDRHGEQYF,TRBV3-1/TRBV3-2,.,TRBJ2-7,.
TGTGCCAGCAGTGTATCGGGGGGGGTGGAGACCCAGTACTTC,CASSVSGGVETQYF,TRBV27,.,TRBJ2-5,TRBD2
TGTGCCAGCAGCTTAGTCGGGACAGGAAGATCGCGGGACAATGAGCAGTTCTTC,CASSLVGTGRSRDNEQFF,TRBV7-9,.,TRBJ2-1,TRBD1
TGTGCCAGCAGCCCGGGCGGACTAGCGGGAGTAAATGAGCAGTTCTTC,CASSPGGLAGVNEQFF,TRBV11-1,few,TRBJ2-1,TRBD2
TGTGCCAGCAGCTTTGAGGGCGGCTATGGCTACACCTTC,CASSFEGGYGYTF,TRBV5-4,.,TRBJ1-2,.
TGTGCCAGCAGTTTAGCGGGAGGGAATTACGAGCAGTACTTC,CASSLAGGNYEQYF,TRBV27,.,TRBJ2-7,TRBD2
TGTGCCAGCAGTGCCCGGGAGACTAGCGGGACTAATGAGCAGTTCTTC,CASSARETSGTNEQFF,TRBV27,.,TRBJ2-1,TRBD2
TGTGCCAGCGATAAGCCACCCTACACTGAAGCTTTCTTT,CASDKPPYTEAFF,TRBV7-9,.,TRBJ1-1,.
TGTGCCAGCACCTCTCCGGGACAGGGGACTCACGAGCAGTACTTC,CASTSPGQGTHEQYF,TRBV5-4,.,TRBJ2-7,TRBD1
TGTGCCAGCAGTTTAAGTGGGGGGAATGAGCAGTTCTTC,CASSLSGGNEQFF,TRBV12-3/TRBV12-4,.,TRBJ2-1,.
TGTGCCAGCAGTCCCCCCGGGACAGGGGGTTATCAGCCCCAGCATTTT,CASSPPGTGGYQPQHF,TRBV27,.,TRBJ1-5,TRBD1
TGTGCCAGCTCTCGACAGGGGGGCTATGGCTACACCTTC,CASSRQGGYGYTF,TRBV12-3/TRBV12-4,few,TRBJ1-2,TRBD1
TGTGCCAGCAGCTTTGGCCGGGGAGGGGAAGCAAACACCATATATTTT,CASSFGRGGEANTIYF,TRBV5-4,.,TRBJ1-3,.
TGTGCCAGCAGTGAAGGCCCCTGGTCGGGGGAGCTGTTTTTT,CASSEGPWSGELFF,TRBV25-1,once,TRBJ2-2,.
TGTGCCAGCAGTGAAGCGGTAGGTATATACGCGGGAGCCCTCAGCCACAATGAGCAGTTCTTC,CASSEAVGIYAGALSHNEQFF,TRBV6-1,.,TRBJ2-1,TRBD2
TGTGCCAGCAGCGCCCCCCGGACAGGGGGCGAAGAAGAGCAGTACTTC,CASSAPRTGGEEEQYF,TRBV2,.,TRBJ2-7,TRBD1
TGTGCCAGCAGCTTAGGCCGGGACAGGGGGCATCAGCCCCAGCATTTT,CASSLGRDRGHQPQHF,TRBV7-9,.,TRBJ1-5,TRBD1
TGCGCCAGCAGCCCTCAGACAGGGGCCAGCACAGATACGCAGTATTTT,CASSPQTGASTDTQYF,TRBV5-1,.,TRBJ2-3,TRBD1
TGTGCCACCAGTGATTTGGGGCAGAATGAGCAGTTCTTC,CATSDLGQNEQFF,TRBV24-1,.,TRBJ2-1,.
TGTGCCAGCTCCGGGGGGGGTTCCTACGAGCAGTACTTC,CASSGGGSYEQYF,TRBV6-5,once,TRBJ2-7,TRBD2
TGTGCCAGCAGCTTAGATGGCGGAGGATGGAATGAGCAGTTCTTC,CASSLDGGGWNEQFF,TRBV7-9,once,TRBJ2-1,.
TGTGCCAGCAGCCAGTCAGGGGGCGCCTACTCTGGAAACACCATATATTTT,CASSQSGGAYSGNTIYF,TRBV14,.,TRBJ1-3,TRBD1
TGCGCCAGCAGCTTGGGGACTAGCGGGTACAATGAGCAGTTCTTC,CASSLGTSGYNEQFF,TRBV5-1,.,TRBJ2-1,TRBD2
TGTGCCAGCAGCCAAGACTACTACCACTGGAATGAGCAGTTCTTC,CASSQDYYHWNEQFF,TRBV14,.,TRBJ2-1,.
TGTGCCAGCAGCTCGGACAGGGACTATGGCTACACCTTC,CASSSDRDYGYTF,TRBV12-3/TRBV12-4,once,TRBJ1-2,TRBD1
TGTGCCAGCAGTGAGCGCCGGGACAGGTGGCGAAGCAATCAGCCCCAGCATTTT,CASSERRDRWRSNQPQHF,TRBV2,.,TRBJ1-5,TRBD1
TGTGCCTGGAGCCCGTTGGGGACAGGGCTCTCTGGGGCCAACGTCCTGACTTTC,CAWSPLGTGLSGANVLTF,TRBV30,.,TRBJ2-6,TRBD1
TGTGCCTGGAGTAAGGGACTAGACACCGGGGAGCTGTTTTTT,CAWSKGLDTGELFF,TRBV30,.,TRBJ2-2,TRBD2